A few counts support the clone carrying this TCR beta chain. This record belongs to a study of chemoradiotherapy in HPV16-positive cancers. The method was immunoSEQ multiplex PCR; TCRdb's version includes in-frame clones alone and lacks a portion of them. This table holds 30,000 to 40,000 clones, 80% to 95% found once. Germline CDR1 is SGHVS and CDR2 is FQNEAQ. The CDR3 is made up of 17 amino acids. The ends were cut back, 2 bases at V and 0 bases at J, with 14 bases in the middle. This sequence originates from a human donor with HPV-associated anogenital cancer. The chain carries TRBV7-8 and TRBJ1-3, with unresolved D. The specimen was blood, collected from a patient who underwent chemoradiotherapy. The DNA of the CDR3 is TGTGCCAGCAGCTTAATGCGGCACGGCGCCTCTGGAAACACCATATATTTT. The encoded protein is CASSLMRHGASGNTIYF.